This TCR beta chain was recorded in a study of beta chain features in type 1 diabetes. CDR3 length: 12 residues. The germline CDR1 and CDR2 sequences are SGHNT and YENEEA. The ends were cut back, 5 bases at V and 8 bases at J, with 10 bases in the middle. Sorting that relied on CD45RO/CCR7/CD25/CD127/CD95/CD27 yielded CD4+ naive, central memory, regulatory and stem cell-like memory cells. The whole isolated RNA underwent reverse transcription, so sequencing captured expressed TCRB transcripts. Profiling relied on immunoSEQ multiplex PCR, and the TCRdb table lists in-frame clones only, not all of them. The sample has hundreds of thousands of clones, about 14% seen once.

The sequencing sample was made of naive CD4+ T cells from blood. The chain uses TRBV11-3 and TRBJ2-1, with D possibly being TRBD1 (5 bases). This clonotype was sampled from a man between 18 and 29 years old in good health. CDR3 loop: CASSGAPYEQFF. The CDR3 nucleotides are TGTGCCAGCAGCGGGGCGCCCTATGAGCAGTTCTTC.